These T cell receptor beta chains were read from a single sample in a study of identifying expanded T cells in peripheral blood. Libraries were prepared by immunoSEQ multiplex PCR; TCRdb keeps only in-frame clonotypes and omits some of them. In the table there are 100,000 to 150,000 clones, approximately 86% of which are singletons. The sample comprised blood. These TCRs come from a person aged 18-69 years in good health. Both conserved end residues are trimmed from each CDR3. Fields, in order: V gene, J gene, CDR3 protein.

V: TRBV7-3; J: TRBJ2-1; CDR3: ASSLTAGGGNEQF
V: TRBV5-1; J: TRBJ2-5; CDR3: ASRYSGGSQETQY
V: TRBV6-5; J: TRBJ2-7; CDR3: ASSLAGGIYEQY
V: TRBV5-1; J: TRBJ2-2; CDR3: ASTRDKNTGELF
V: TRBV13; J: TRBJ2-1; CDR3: ASSLAGVGNEQF
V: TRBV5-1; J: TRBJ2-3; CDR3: ASGAGGQGSTDTQY
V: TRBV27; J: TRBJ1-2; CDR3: ASSSRNREQYGYT
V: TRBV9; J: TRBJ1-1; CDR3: ASSPRIAMNTEAF
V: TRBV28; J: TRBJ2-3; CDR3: ASKFTQGGTDTQY
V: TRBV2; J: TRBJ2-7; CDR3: ASRRGANGEQY